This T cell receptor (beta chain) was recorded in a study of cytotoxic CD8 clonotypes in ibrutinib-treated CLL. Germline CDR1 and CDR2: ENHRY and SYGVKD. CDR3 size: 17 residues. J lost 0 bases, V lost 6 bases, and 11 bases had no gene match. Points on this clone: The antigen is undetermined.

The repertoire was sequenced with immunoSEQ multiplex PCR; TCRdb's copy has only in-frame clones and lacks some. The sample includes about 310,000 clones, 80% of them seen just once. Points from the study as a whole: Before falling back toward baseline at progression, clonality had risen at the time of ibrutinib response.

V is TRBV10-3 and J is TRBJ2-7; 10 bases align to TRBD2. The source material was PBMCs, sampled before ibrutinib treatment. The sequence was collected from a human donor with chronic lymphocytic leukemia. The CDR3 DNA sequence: TGTGCCATCAGCCACTCGGGACTAGCGAACTTCTCCTACGAGCAGTACTTC. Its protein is CAISHSGLANFSYEQYF.